This TCR beta chain comes out of a study of cytomegalovirus exposure and HLA in healthy donors. The study, taken as a whole, reports: Most TCR sequences showed up rarely, but some public TCRs showed up in many donors.

Comment on this clone: Its antigen is unidentified.

Deletions cut 4 bases from V and 0 bases from J, with 10 bases between. Per germline, CDR1 SQVTM and CDR2 ANQGSEA. The CDR3 loop spans 14 amino acids. The PCR was carried out with 60 Vbeta primers and 13 Jbeta primers. Clones were sequenced by immunoSEQ multiplex PCR, and TCRdb holds only the in-frame ones, with some missing. The repertoire has 150,000 to 200,000 clones, more than 65% of them found once; the top ten carry less than 3%. The rearrangement joins TRBV29-1 to TRBJ2-1; D is ambiguous. The TCR sequence derives from a middle-aged woman in good health and CMV-seropositive. Specimen: PBMCs. The CDR3 region is CSVVGRLSYNEQFF. DNA of the CDR3: TGCAGCGTTGTTGGCCGCCTCTCCTACAATGAGCAGTTCTTC.